Each of the 5 T cell receptor beta chains below was sequenced from the same sample in a study of control samples from healthy donors and cancer patients. This table comes from immunoSEQ multiplex PCR, and its TCRdb copy is limited to in-frame clones, with some not included. Among some 56,000 clones listed, around 95% were seen once. The specimen was blood. The source is a young man in good health.

This chain joins TRBV19 and TRBJ2-1; 7 bases map to TRBD2. Germline values: CDR1 LNHDA, CDR2 SQIVND (reference sequence). The CDR3 has 14 amino acids. V gave up 7 bases and J gave up 1 base; unmatched junction bases: 4. The CDR3 loop reads CASTPGRSYNEQFF. The CDR3, as DNA: TGTGCCAGTACCCCCGGGAGGTCCTACAATGAGCAGTTCTTC. Full variable domain (rest looked up from reference TRBV19 and TRBJ2-1): DGGITQSPKYLFRKEGQNVTLSCEQNLNHDAMYWYRQDPGQGLRLIYYSQIVNDFQKGDIAEGYSVSREKKESFPLTVTSAQKNPTAFYLCASTPGRSYNEQFFGPGTRLTVL.

The table lists this clone with a few counts. The junction does not match germline at one end; this may be a read error. This chain connects TRBV7-7 to TRBJ2-7; D may correspond to TRBD1 or TRBD2 (5 bases each). Germline loops: CDR1 SSHAT, CDR2 FNYEAQ (reference sequence). The CDR3 totals 15 residues. The CDR3 protein is CASRPGTLSSYEQYF. CDR3 DNA: TGTGCTAGCAGGCCCGGGACGCTTAGCTCCTACGAGCAGTACTTC.

The chain employs TRBV30 and TRBJ2-1; perhaps D is TRBD1 or TRBD2 (5 bases each). CDR3 length equals 14 residues. Trimming took off 1 base at V and 5 bases at J, with 12 bases between the two ends. CDR1 is GTSNPN, CDR2 SVGIG, per germline (reference sequence). This CDR3 is CAWSAGQANNEQFF. The CDR3 coding sequence is TGTGCCTGGAGTGCGGGGCAGGCTAACAATGAGCAGTTCTTC.

This rearrangement joins TRBV7-2 to TRBJ2-5, with 7 bases aligning to TRBD1. From germline, CDR1 is SGHTA and CDR2 FQGNSA. V lost 2 bases and J lost 5; bases outside the gene matches: 8. This CDR3 is 15 amino acids long. CDR3 sequence: CASSLQRGRGETQYF. The CDR3 region has the DNA TGTGCCAGCAGCTTACAAAGGGGGCGCGGGGAGACCCAGTACTTC. Looking up the rest from reference TRBV7-2 and TRBJ2-5 gives the full variable domain: GAGVSQSPSNKVTEKGKDVELRCDPISGHTALYWYRQSLGQGLEFLIYFQGNSAPDKSGLPSDRFSAERTGGSVSTLTIQRTQQEDSAVYLCASSLQRGRGETQYFGPGTRLLVL.

The gene calls are TRBV7-2 and TRBJ1-2; TRBD1 might be the D (6 bases). This CDR3 contains 15 residues. The germline CDR1 and CDR2 sequences are SGHTA and FQGNSA. V was clipped by 5 bases and J by 5 bases, with 18 bases between them. CDR3 bases: TGTGCCAGCAGCCCGAAGGGGGGCGCTAGGTATGGCTACACCTTC. This gives the protein CASSPKGGARYGYTF.